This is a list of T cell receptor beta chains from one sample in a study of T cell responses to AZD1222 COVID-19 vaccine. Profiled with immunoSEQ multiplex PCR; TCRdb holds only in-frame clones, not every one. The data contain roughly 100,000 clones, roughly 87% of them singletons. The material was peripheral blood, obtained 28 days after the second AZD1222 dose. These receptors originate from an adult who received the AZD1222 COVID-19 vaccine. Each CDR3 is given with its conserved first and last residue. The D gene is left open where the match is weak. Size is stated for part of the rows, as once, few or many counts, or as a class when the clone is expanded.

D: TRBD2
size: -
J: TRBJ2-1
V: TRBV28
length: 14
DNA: TGTGCCCTTCAGCCGGCTAGCGGGAGGCATGAGCAGTTCTTC
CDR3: CALQPASGRHEQFF

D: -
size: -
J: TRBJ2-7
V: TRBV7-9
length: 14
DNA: TGTGCCAGCAGCCTGCGACCTGAATCCTACGAGCAGTACTTC
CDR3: CASSLRPESYEQYF

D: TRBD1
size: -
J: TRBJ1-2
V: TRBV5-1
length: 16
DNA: TGCGCCAGCAGCCTAACGACCGGGACAGGGACCTATGGCTACACCTTC
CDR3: CASSLTTGTGTYGYTF

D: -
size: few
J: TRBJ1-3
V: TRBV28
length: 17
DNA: TGTGCCAGCAGTCCTCTTAGGGGGGTTACAACTGGAAACACCATATATTTT
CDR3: CASSPLRGVTTGNTIYF

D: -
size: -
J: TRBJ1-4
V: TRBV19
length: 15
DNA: TGTGCCAGTAGTACCCAGGGCGGGACTACGGAAAAACTGTTTTTT
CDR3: CASSTQGGTTEKLFF

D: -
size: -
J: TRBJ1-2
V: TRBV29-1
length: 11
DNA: TGCAGCGTTATAGGGGGCTATGGCTACACCTTC
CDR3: CSVIGGYGYTF

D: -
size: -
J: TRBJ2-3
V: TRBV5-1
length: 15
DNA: TGCGCCAGCAGCTTCAGCGACAGCCGCACAGATACGCAGTATTTT
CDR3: CASSFSDSRTDTQYF

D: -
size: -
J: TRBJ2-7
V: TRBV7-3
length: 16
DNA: TGTGCCAGCAGCGCTCAGGGGCGAGGGGGAAGTTACGAGCAGTACTTC
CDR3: CASSAQGRGGSYEQYF

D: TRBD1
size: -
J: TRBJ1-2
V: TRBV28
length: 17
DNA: TGTGCCAGCAGTCCACCACAGGGGGCTCGGGCTAACTATGGCTACACCTTC
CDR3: CASSPPQGARANYGYTF

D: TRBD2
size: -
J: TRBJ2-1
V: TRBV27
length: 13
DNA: TGTGCCAGCCTAAACCAAGCGGGGAATGAGCAGTTCTTC
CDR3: CASLNQAGNEQFF

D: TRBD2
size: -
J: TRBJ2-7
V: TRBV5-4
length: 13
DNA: TGTGCCAGCAGCCGGGACTACCAAGGGGAGCAGTACTTC
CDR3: CASSRDYQGEQYF

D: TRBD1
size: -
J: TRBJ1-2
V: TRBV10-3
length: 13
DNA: TGTGCCATCAGTGTCCAGACAGGGTATGGCTACACCTTC
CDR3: CAISVQTGYGYTF

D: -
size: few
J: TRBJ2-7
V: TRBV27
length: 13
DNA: TGTGCCAGCAGTCTGACAGAAAACTACGAGCAGTACTTC
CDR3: CASSLTENYEQYF

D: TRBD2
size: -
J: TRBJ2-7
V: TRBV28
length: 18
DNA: TGTGCCAGCAGGCGACAGGGAACGGGACTAGCAGCACCCTACGAGCAGTACTTC
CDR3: CASRRQGTGLAAPYEQYF

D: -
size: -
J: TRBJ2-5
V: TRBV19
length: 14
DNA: TGTGCCAGTAGGAGCCCCGGAGGACGTGAGACCCAGTACTTC
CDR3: CASRSPGGRETQYF

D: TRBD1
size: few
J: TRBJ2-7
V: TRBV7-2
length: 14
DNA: TGTGCCAGCAGCGAAGGGACAGGGATCTACGAGCAGTACTTC
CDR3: CASSEGTGIYEQYF

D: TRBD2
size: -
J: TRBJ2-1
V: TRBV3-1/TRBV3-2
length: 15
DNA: TGTGCCAGCAGCCAAGAATTTGGTAGCGGGAGTGAGCAGTTCTTC
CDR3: CASSQEFGSGSEQFF

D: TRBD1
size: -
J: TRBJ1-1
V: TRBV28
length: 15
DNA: TGTGCCAGCAGTGCGCTACAGGGGCCGAACACTGAAGCTTTCTTT
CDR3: CASSALQGPNTEAFF

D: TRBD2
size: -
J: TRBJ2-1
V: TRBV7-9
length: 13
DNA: TGTGCCAGCAGCCGGGACTATTTCAATGAGCAGTTCTTC
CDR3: CASSRDYFNEQFF

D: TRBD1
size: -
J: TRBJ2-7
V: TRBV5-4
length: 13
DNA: TGTGCCACCGGACAGGGGCCAGCCTACGAGCAGTACTTC
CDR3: CATGQGPAYEQYF

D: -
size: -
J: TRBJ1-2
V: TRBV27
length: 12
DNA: TGTGCCAGCGGATGGGTGGACTATGGCTACACCTTC
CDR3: CASGWVDYGYTF

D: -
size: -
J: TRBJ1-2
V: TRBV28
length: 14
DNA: TGTGCCAGCGTCCCGGGCAGTCCTAACTATGGCTACACCTTC
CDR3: CASVPGSPNYGYTF

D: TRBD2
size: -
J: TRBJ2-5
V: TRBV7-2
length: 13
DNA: TGTGCCACCAACCAAGGACTAGCAGAGACCCAGTACTTC
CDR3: CATNQGLAETQYF

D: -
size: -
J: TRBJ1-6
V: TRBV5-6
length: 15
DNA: TGTGCCGGCCGAAGAGGCAGCTCCTATAATTCACCCCTCCACTTT
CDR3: CAGRRGSSYNSPLHF

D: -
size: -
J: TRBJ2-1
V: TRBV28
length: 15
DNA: TGTGCCAGCAGACCTGACCGTCTCAACTACAATGAGCAGTTCTTC
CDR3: CASRPDRLNYNEQFF

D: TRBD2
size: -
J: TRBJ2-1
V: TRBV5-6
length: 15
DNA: TGTGCCAGCAGCTTATTAGCGGGAGTGACGCGTGAGCAGTTCTTC
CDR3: CASSLLAGVTREQFF

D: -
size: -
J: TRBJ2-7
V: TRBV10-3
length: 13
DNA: TGTGCCGTAGAGGCAGGGACCTCTGTCGAGCAGTACTTC
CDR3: CAVEAGTSVEQYF

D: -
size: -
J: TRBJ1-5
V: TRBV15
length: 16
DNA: TGTGCCACCAGCAGAGTCCGGGGGGAAAGCAATCAGCCCCAGCATTTT
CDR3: CATSRVRGESNQPQHF

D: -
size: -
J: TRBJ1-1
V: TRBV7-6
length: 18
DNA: TGTGCCAGCAGCTTAGAAGGAGGCGCCCCTCGGGTGAACACTGAAGCTTTCTTT
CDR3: CASSLEGGAPRVNTEAFF

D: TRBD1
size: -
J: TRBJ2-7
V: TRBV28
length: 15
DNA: TGTGCCAGCAGTTTAAGTGGGACAGGAAACTACGAGCAGTACTTC
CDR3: CASSLSGTGNYEQYF

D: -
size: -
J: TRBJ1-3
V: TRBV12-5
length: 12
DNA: TGTGCTAGTGGAACTGGAGGAAACACCATATATTTT
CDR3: CASGTGGNTIYF

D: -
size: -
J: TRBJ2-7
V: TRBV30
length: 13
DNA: TGTGCCTGGAGTACGGGGAATGGGTACGAGCAGTACTTC
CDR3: CAWSTGNGYEQYF

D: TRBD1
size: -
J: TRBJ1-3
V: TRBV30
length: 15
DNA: TGTGCCTGGAGGACAGGGGGAAGCTCTGGAAACACCATATATTTT
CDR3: CAWRTGGSSGNTIYF

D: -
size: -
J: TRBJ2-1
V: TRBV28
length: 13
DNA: TGTGCCAGCAGTCACGGGAGCTACAATGAGCAGTTCTTC
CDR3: CASSHGSYNEQFF

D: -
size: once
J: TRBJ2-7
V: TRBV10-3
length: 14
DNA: TGTGCCATCAGTGAGTCAGAAGTGAGCTACGAGCAGTACTTC
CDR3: CAISESEVSYEQYF

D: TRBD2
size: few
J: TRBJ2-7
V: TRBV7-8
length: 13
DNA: TGTGCCAGCAGGGTAGCGGGAGCGGGCGAGCAGTACTTC
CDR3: CASRVAGAGEQYF

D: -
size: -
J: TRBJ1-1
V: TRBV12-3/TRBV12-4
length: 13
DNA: TGTGCCAGCAGCCCAACAGGGTACACTGAAGCTTTCTTT
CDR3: CASSPTGYTEAFF

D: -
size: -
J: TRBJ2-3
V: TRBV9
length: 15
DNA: TGTGCCAGCAGCGTAGGTGGGGCAAGCACAGATACGCAGTATTTT
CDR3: CASSVGGASTDTQYF

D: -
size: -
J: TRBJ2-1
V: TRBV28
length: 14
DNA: TGTGCCAGCAGTTTTAGCGTCCCCTACAATGAGCAGTTCTTC
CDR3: CASSFSVPYNEQFF

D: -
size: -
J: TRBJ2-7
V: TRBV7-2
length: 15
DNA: TGTGCCAGCAGCTTACAATTGGTGCAAGTCTCAGAGCAGTACTTC
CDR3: CASSLQLVQVSEQYF

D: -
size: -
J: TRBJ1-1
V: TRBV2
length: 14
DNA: TGTGCCAGCAGTGCCTTAGGGGGACGGACTGAAGCTTTCTTT
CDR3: CASSALGGRTEAFF

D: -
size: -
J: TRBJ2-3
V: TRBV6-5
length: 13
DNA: TGTGCCAGCAGTCGGGACCCAAAAGATACGCAGTATTTT
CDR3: CASSRDPKDTQYF

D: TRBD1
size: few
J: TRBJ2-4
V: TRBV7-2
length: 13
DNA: TGTGCCAGCAGGAAGACAGGGACGGACATTCAGTACTTC
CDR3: CASRKTGTDIQYF

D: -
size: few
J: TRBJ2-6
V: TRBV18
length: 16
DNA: TGTGCCAGCTCACCAAACCAGGGGTCTGGGGCCAACGTCCTGACTTTC
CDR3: CASSPNQGSGANVLTF

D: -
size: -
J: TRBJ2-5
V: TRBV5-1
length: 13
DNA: TGCGCCAGCAGCTTGGGGGGGCAGGAGACCCAGTACTTC
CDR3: CASSLGGQETQYF

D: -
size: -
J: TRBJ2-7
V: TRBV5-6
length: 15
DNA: TGTGCCAGCAGCTTGAATAGCGGTGTCTCATACGAGCAGTACTTC
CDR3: CASSLNSGVSYEQYF

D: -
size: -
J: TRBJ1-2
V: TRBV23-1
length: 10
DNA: TGCGCCAGCAGTCTAGATGGCTACACCTTC
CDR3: CASSLDGYTF

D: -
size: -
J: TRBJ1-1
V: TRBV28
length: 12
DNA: TGTGCCAGCAGTACAACGGGAACTGAAGCTTTCTTT
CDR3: CASSTTGTEAFF

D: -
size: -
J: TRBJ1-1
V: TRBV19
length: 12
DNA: TGTGCCACCGGGTCTGGAAACACTGAAGCTTTCTTT
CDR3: CATGSGNTEAFF

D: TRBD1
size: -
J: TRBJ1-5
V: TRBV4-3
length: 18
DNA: TGCGCCAGCAGCCAAGCCCTAGGGACTGACAGGGGCAATCAGCCCCAGCATTTT
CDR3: CASSQALGTDRGNQPQHF

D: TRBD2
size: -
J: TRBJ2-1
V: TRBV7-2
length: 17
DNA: TGTGCCAGCGCTCGAGGAGCGGGAGGTACCATATACAATGAGCAGTTCTTC
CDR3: CASARGAGGTIYNEQFF

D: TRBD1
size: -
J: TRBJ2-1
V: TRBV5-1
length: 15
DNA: TGCGCCAGCAGCTTGGTGGGGGACAGGGAGAATGAGCAGTTCTTC
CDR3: CASSLVGDRENEQFF

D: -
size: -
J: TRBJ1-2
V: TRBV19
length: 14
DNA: TGTGCCAGTAGTTCCAGTCAGGCCCCCTATGGCTACACCTTC
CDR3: CASSSSQAPYGYTF

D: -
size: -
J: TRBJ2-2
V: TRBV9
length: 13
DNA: TGTGCCAGCAGCGTTTATAACACCGGGGAGCTGTTTTTT
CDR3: CASSVYNTGELFF

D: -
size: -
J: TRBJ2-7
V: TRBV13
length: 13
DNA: TGTGCCAGCAGCTTCGGGCGGTCCTACGAGCAGTACTTC
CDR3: CASSFGRSYEQYF

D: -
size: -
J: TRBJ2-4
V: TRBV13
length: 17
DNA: TGTGCCAGCAGCCCAGGGGCGGGACGGGAAGCCAAAAACATTCAGTACTTC
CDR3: CASSPGAGREAKNIQYF

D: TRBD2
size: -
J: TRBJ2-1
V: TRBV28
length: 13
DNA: TGTGCCAGCAGACTAGCGGCCTTGGATGAGCAGTTCTTC
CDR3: CASRLAALDEQFF

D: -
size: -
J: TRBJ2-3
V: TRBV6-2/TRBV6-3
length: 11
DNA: TGTGCCAGCAGTCGCACAGATACGCAGTATTTT
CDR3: CASSRTDTQYF

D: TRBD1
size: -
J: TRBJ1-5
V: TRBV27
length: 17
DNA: TGTGCCAGCAGCCCTAGGGCAGGGGGGGCTAGCAATCAGCCCCAGCATTTT
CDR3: CASSPRAGGASNQPQHF